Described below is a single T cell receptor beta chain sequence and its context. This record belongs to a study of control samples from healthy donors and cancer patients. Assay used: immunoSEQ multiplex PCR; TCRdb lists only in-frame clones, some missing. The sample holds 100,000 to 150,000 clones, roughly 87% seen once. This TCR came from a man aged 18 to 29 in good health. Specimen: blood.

The CDR3 region is CASSHRLWTGGETQYF. The CDR3 region has the DNA TGTGCCAGCAGCCACCGCCTATGGACAGGGGGGGAGACCCAGTACTTC. The rearrangement links TRBV7-2 to TRBJ2-5; 10 bases agree with TRBD1. J was trimmed by 5 bases and V by 5 bases; bases with no gene match: 11. This CDR3 is 16 amino acids long. Germline V CDR1 and CDR2: SGHTA, FQGNSA.